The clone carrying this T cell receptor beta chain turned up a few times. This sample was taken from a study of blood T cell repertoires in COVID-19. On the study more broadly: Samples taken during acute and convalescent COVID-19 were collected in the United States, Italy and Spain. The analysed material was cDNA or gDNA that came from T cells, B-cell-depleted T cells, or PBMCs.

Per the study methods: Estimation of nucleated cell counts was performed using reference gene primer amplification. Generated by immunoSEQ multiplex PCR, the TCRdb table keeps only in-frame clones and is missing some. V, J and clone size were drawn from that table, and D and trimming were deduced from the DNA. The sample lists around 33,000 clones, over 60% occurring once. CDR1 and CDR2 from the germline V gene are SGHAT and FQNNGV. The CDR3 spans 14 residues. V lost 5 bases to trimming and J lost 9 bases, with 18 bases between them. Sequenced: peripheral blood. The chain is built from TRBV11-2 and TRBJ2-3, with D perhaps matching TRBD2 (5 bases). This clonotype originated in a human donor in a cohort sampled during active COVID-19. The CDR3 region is CASSGGFRGGTQYF. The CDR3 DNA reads TGTGCCAGCAGCGGCGGGTTCCGCGGTGGGACGCAGTATTTT.